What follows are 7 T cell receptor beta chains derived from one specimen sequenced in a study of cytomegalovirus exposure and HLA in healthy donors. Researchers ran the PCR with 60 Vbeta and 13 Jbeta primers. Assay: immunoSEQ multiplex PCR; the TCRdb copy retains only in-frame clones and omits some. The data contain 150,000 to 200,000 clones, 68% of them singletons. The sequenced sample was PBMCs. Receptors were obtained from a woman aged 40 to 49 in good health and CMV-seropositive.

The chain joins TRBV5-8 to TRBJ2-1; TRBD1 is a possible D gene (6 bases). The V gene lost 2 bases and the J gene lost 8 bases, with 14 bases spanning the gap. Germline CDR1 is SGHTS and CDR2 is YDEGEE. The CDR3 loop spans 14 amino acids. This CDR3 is CASSFARGVDEQFF. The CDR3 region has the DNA TGTGCCAGCAGCTTCGCCAGGGGCGTCGATGAGCAGTTCTTC. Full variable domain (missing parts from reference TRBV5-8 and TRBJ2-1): EAGVTQSPTHLIKTRGQQATLRCSPISGHTSVYWYQQALGLGLQFLLWYDEGEERNRGNFPPRFSGRQFPNYSSELNVNALELEDSALYLCASSFARGVDEQFFGPGTRLTVL.

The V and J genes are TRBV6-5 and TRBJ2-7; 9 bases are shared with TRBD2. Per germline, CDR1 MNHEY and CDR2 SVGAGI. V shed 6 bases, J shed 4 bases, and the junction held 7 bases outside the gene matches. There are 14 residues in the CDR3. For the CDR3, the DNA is TGTGCCAGCAGCACCGGGACTAGCCTGTACGAGCAGTACTTC. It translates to CASSTGTSLYEQYF.

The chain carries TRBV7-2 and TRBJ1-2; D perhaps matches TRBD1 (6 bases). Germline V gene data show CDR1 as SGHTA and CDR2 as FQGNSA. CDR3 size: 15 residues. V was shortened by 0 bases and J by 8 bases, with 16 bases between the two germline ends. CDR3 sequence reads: CASSLAMGGAGGYTF. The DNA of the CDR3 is TGTGCCAGCAGCTTAGCGATGGGGGGGGCGGGCGGCTACACCTTC.

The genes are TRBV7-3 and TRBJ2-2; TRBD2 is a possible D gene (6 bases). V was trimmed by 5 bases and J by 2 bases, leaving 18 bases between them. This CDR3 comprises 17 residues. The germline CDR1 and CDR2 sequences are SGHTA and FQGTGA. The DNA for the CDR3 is TGTGCCAGCAGCCTCAATATCGCGGCGGGAAACACCGGGGAGCTGTTTTTT. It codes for CASSLNIAAGNTGELFF. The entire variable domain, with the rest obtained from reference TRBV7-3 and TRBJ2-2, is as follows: GAGVSQTPSNKVTEKGKYVELRCDPISGHTALYWYRQSLGQGPEFLIYFQGTGAADDSGLPNDRFFAVRPEGSVSTLKIQRTERGDSAVYLCASSLNIAAGNTGELFFGEGSRLTVL.

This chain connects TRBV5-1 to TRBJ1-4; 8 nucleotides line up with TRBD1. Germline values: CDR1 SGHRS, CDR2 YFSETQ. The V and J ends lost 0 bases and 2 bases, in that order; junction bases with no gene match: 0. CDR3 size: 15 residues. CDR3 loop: CASSLGTGTNEKLFF. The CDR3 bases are TGCGCCAGCAGCTTGGGGACAGGGACTAATGAAAAACTGTTTTTT.

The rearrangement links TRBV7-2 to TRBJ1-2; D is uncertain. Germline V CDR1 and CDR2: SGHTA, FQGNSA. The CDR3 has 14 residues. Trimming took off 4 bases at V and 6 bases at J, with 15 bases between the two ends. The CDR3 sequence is CASSSAVVSDGYTF. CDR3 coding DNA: TGTGCCAGCAGCTCTGCGGTGGTATCGGATGGCTACACCTTC. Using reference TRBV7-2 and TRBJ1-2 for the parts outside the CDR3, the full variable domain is GAGVSQSPSNKVTEKGKDVELRCDPISGHTALYWYRQSLGQGLEFLIYFQGNSAPDKSGLPSDRFSAERTGGSVSTLTIQRTQQEDSAVYLCASSSAVVSDGYTFGSGTRLTVV.

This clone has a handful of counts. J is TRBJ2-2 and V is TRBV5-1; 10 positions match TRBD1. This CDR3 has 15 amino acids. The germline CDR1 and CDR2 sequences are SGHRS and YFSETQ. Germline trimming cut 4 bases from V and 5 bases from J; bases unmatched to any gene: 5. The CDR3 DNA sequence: TGCGCCAGCAGCCCCGGACAGGGGGGGACCGGGGAGCTGTTTTTT. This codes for CASSPGQGGTGELFF.